Given below is one T cell receptor beta chain in context. Its target antigen remains unknown. Base qualities are missing; no much larger clone stands one base away. Sequencing was carried out with an Illumina NovaSeq 6000. cDNA libraries for TCRalpha and TCRbeta were prepared by 5'RACE using constant-segment primers, with sample barcodes and unique molecular identifiers added. Trizol reagent was used to extract RNA from every sample. Amplification of the libraries took two PCR steps, and the second step added a second sample barcode plus Illumina TruSeq adapters. Sequencing of the libraries was done on an Illumina NovaSeq, producing 2 x 150 bp paired-end reads. The authors' analysis ran thus. Reads were demultiplexed and collapsed into UMI-guided consensus sequences with migec v1.2.7. Using mixcr v2.1.11, the UMI consensuses were aligned to TRA and TRB V and J templates and assembled into clonotypes. A clonotype was counted as expanded or contracted only when both edgeR and NoisET called the clonotype significant, with the noise models trained on biological replicates. For edgeR calls, the thresholds were a false discovery rate-adjusted p below 0.01 and a log2 fold-change of 1. As an exploratory analysis of dynamics, max-normalized trajectories of the 1000 most abundant clonotypes were examined with PCA combined with hierarchical clustering. Separately sequenced CD4+ and CD8+ repertoires were used to assign a CD4 or CD8 phenotype to each responding clone. The public reads were reprocessed in TCRdb via fastp at Q25 and MiXCR, keeping in-frame beta chains. For every CDR3 protein sequence, its rows merge into one entry that carries the most common genes and DNA. The V and J calls follow TCRdb's processing rather than the paper's. The sample table lists over 70,000 distinct CDR3 sequences, about 13% of them with a count of one. The ten largest clones capture approximately 26% of the sample.

The data belong to a study of T-cell memory formation after mild COVID-19 (dated by TCRdb to the early 2020s). In the study overall: TCR sequence clusters from the two donors were found to be largely donor specific. T-cell clones expanding and contracting after mild COVID-19 in two donors were tracked by longitudinal TCRalpha and TCRbeta repertoire sequencing. Two young, previously healthy adult volunteers made up the cohort, one male and one female.

What the work shows at the level of the full study, not this receptor alone: Contracting CD4+ clones appeared mostly in the CM and EM memory subsets, whereas CD8+ clones were enriched in EMRA. The study included only a couple of mild cases, and larger cohorts that include severe cases with pre-infection samples were judged to be necessary. Some responding clones were found in pre-infection memory, which suggests that pre-existing cross-reactive memory T cells took part in the SARS-CoV-2 response. From day 15 to 85, contracting clones showed balanced CD4/CD8 phenotypes, whereas a second wave of clones that expanded from day 15 to 37 leaned towards CD4+. The second-wave clones that peaked on day 37 were not confirmed to be SARS-CoV-2 specific.

Ficoll-Paque density gradient centrifugation was used to isolate PBMCs. After removal of 4 bases from V and 3 bases from J, the junction retains 15 bases not matched to a gene. In the germline V gene (reference sequence), CDR1 corresponds to SGHNT and CDR2 to YYREEE. Taken from cysteine to phenylalanine, the CDR3 has 18 residues. Here the CDR3 DNA is all that survives: 54 bases in frame from base 1. This receptor chain uses TRBV5-4 and TRBJ2-7; TRBD2 matches 11 bases in the middle. The sample was PBMCs or a T cell subset sorted from them (not recorded which). The sequence was collected from an adult woman who had mild COVID-19 (a few samples of this study predate the infection). The sample titles of this study are shuffled in the database, so cell type and time point are left out; the donor was told from shared clones. Here is the DNA: TGTGCCAGCAGCACTTCTCCGGGACTAGCGGTATTAGACTACGAGCAGTACTTC. It encodes CASSTSPGLAVLDYEQYF.